This TCR beta chain was identified in a study of blood T cells in healthy people across ages. Study-level points and caveats: With unsorted PBMCs, a conclusive comparison of naive versus antigen-experienced cells was not possible.

Worth noting for this clonotype: Its antigen is undetermined.

A second roughly 7 to 11 cycle PCR used barcoded and J-beta primers. TCRdb processed the 5' RACE reads anew with MiXCR; each CDR3 protein has one entry. The table has over 700,000 distinct CDR3 sequences, approximately 25% seen once. The same sample was also studied in work on T cells of mothers and their children.

The sequenced material came from blood. This clonotype was sampled from a boy younger than 18 in good health.

The CDR3 is CASSHRGTGTSGNTIYF. The CDR3, as DNA: TGTGCCAGCAGCCATAGGGGCACAGGGACAAGTGGAAACACCATATATTTT. The genes are TRBV2 and TRBJ1-3, with a tentative D call TRBD1 (6 bases). Trimming shortened V by 6 bases and J by 3 bases, and 21 bases separated the two germline ends. The CDR3 contains 17 residues. The germline V gene encodes CDR1 SNHLY and CDR2 FYNNEI.